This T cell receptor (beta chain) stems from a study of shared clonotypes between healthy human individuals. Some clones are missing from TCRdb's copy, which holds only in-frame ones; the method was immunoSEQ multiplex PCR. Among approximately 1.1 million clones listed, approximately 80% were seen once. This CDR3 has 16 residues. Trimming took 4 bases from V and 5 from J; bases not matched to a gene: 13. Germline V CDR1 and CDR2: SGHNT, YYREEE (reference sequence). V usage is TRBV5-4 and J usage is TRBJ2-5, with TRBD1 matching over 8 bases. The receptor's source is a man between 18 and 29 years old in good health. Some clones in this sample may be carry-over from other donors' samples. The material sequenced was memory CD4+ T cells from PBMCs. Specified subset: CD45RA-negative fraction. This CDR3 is CASSPPWTGSEETQYF. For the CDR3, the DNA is TGTGCCAGCAGCCCGCCTTGGACAGGGTCTGAGGAGACCCAGTACTTC.